This T cell receptor beta chain was sequenced for a study of T-cell reconstitution after alpha-beta-depleted transplantation in children. Molecular barcoding with unique molecular identifiers was used for the TCRbeta library. TCRdb independently ran MiXCR on the PCR reads; one entry per CDR3 protein. Of some 520,000 distinct CDR3 sequences listed, about 33% are singletons. This receptor was taken from a human donor who donated a stem cell graft to a child with aplastic anemia. Here the sequenced sample was PBMCs from the stem cell graft donor, taken from the stem cell graft.

CDR3 sequence reads: CASSLGNTNYGYTF. Here the CDR3 DNA reads TGTGCCAGCTCTTTAGGAAATACTAACTATGGCTACACCTTC. V gene TRBV18 combines with J gene TRBJ1-2; D is unresolved. The CDR3 sequence is 14 residues long. The germline V and J ends were trimmed by 6 bases and 0 bases, with 11 bases remaining between them. Per the germline V gene, CDR1 is KGHSH and CDR2 is LQKENI.